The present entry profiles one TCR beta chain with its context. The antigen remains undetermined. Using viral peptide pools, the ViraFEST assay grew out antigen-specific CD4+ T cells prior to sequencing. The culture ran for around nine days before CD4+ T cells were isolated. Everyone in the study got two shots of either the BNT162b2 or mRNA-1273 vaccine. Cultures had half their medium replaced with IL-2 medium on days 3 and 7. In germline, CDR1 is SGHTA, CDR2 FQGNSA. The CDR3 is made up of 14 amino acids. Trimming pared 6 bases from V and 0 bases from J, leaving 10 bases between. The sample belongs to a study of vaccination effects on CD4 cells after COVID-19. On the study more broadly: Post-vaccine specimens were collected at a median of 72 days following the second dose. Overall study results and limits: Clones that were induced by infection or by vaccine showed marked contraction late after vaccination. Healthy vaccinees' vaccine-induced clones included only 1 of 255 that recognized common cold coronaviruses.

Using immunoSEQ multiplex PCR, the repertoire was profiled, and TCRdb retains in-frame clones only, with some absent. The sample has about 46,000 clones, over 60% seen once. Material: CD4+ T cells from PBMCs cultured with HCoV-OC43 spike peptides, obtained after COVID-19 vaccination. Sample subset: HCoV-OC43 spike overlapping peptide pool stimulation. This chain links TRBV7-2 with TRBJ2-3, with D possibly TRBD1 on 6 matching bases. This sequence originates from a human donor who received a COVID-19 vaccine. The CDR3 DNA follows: TGTGCCAGCAGAAAAGGACAGAGCACAGATACGCAGTATTTT. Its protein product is CASRKGQSTDTQYF.